This T cell receptor (beta chain) comes out of a study of Ad26.COV2.S vaccination and SARS-CoV-2 variants. Assay: immunoSEQ multiplex PCR; the TCRdb copy retains only in-frame clones and omits some. The repertoire holds about 390,000 clones, with roughly 90% as singletons. Treatment given: some 19 received Ad26.COV2.S at low or high dose, single or two shots; about 5 received placebo; per-sample allocation not given. After the first vaccine or placebo injection, samples were drawn on day 63. General study results and limits: Non-spike TCR breadth was similar in vaccine and placebo recipients.

A remark on this clone: No antigen is known for it.

CDR3 size: 11 residues. CDR1 is DFQATT and CDR2 is SNEGSKA in the germline V gene (reference sequence). V lost 6 bases to trimming and J lost 6 bases; unmatched junction nucleotides: 4. The chain has TRBV20-1 and TRBJ1-2, with 7 positions matching TRBD1. This specimen was peripheral blood, taken in a trial of Ad26.COV2.S vaccine versus placebo. The source of this sequence is a person aged 18-65 years who received the Ad26.COV2.S COVID-19 vaccine or a placebo. DNA of the CDR3: TGCAGTGCCGATGACAGGGATGGCTACACCTTC. It yields the protein CSADDRDGYTF.